This note documents a single TCR beta chain sequence. The data derive from a study of blood T cells in healthy people across ages. Through a sample-barcoded 5' primer and a J-beta primer mix, a second PCR was run for about 7 to 12 cycles. Each cDNA molecule was tagged by a template-switch adaptor that had 12 random nucleotides. The study obtained at least 2.5 million CDR3-containing paired-end reads from every sample. One entry per CDR3 protein, called by TCRdb with MiXCR from the 5' RACE reads. Of 650,000 to 800,000 distinct CDR3 sequences listed, under 55% are singletons. V trimming: 0 bases; J trimming: 4 bases; junction bases outside the gene matches: 4. There are 16 residues in the CDR3. Germline-derived CDR1 and CDR2 are MGHDK and SYGVNS.

This chain joins TRBV25-1 and TRBJ1-4, with 8 bases lining up with TRBD1. The sequenced material came from blood. This sequence was found in a man aged 60 to 75 in good health. The CDR3 DNA is TGTGCCAGCAGTGAATATACAGGGGGGGTTAATGAAAAACTGTTTTTT. Its translation: CASSEYTGGVNEKLFF.